These T cell receptor beta chains were read from a single sample in a study of T-cell memory formation after mild COVID-19. TCRdb re-analysed the 5' RACE reads in MiXCR, keeping a single row per CDR3 protein. The sample yields about 290,000 distinct CDR3 sequences, more than 15% seen once. Material for sequencing was PBMCs or a T cell subset sorted from them (not recorded which). The receptors shown here come from a man between 18 and 29 years old who had mild COVID-19 (a few samples of this study predate the infection). Cell type and time point are not known. CDR3s include the opening cysteine and the closing phenylalanine or tryptophan. The order of the fields is clone size, D gene, V gene, J gene, CDR3 DNA, CDR3 protein. D genes are given only for firm matches. For some rows the clone size is stated as once, few or many, or as a class when expanded; others skip it.

abundance: NA
d_gene: TRBD1
v_gene: TRBV5-1
j_gene: TRBJ2-1
CDR3nt: TGCGCCAGCAGCCATCGACAGGGTGGTTACAATGAGCAGTTCTTC
CDR3aa: CASSHRQGGYNEQFF

abundance: few
d_gene: TRBD2
v_gene: TRBV7-3
j_gene: TRBJ2-3
CDR3nt: TGTGCCAGCAGCTTCGGGCGGGGGTACACAGATACGCAGTATTTT
CDR3aa: CASSFGRGYTDTQYF

abundance: NA
d_gene: NA
v_gene: TRBV18
j_gene: TRBJ2-1
CDR3nt: TGTGCCAGCTCACCATTGACAGGCGACAGCTCCTACAATGAGCAGTTCTTC
CDR3aa: CASSPLTGDSSYNEQFF

abundance: NA
d_gene: TRBD1
v_gene: TRBV5-1
j_gene: TRBJ2-1
CDR3nt: TGCGCCAGCAGCTTAAGGCAGGGGGCTGGTAATGAGCAGTTCTTC
CDR3aa: CASSLRQGAGNEQFF

abundance: many
d_gene: NA
v_gene: TRBV7-9
j_gene: TRBJ1-3
CDR3nt: TGTGCCAGCAGCTTTTCTGGCCCGGATTCTAACACCATATATTTT
CDR3aa: CASSFSGPDSNTIYF

abundance: NA
d_gene: NA
v_gene: TRBV21-1
j_gene: TRBJ2-5
CDR3nt: TGTGCCAGCAGCCCCCTCGGGGAGGAGGAGACCCAGTACTTC
CDR3aa: CASSPLGEEETQYF

abundance: NA
d_gene: TRBD2
v_gene: TRBV18
j_gene: TRBJ2-1
CDR3nt: TGTGCCAGCTCACCATCCTTAGCGGGGGGTAAGAATGAGCAGTTCTTC
CDR3aa: CASSPSLAGGKNEQFF

abundance: NA
d_gene: NA
v_gene: TRBV4-2
j_gene: TRBJ2-3
CDR3nt: TGTGCCAGCAGCCGAGAGGTCGGGCGGGGAATAGATACGCAGTATTTT
CDR3aa: CASSREVGRGIDTQYF

abundance: few
d_gene: NA
v_gene: TRBV11-3
j_gene: TRBJ2-2
CDR3nt: TGTGCCAGCAGCTTAGTGCTTACCGGGGAGCTGTTTTTT
CDR3aa: CASSLVLTGELFF

abundance: few
d_gene: TRBD1
v_gene: TRBV27
j_gene: TRBJ2-7
CDR3nt: TGTGCCAGCAGTTTCTGGGGGACAGGGGGCGGCTACGAGCAGTACTTC
CDR3aa: CASSFWGTGGGYEQYF

abundance: few
d_gene: NA
v_gene: TRBV7-9
j_gene: TRBJ1-5
CDR3nt: TGTGCCAGCAGCTTAGACAGCCTCAATCAGCCCCAGCATTTT
CDR3aa: CASSLDSLNQPQHF

abundance: many
d_gene: NA
v_gene: TRBV20-1
j_gene: TRBJ2-2
CDR3nt: TGCAGTGCTAGAGTAGGCCAGGCGTACACCGGGGAGCTGTTTTTT
CDR3aa: CSARVGQAYTGELFF

abundance: NA
d_gene: NA
v_gene: TRBV7-9
j_gene: TRBJ2-1
CDR3nt: TGTGCCAGCAGGAGGGGAAGCTCCTACAATGAGCAGTTCTTC
CDR3aa: CASRRGSSYNEQFF

abundance: few
d_gene: NA
v_gene: TRBV6-2/TRBV6-3
j_gene: TRBJ1-1
CDR3nt: TGTGCCAGCAGTTACTCGAGAGCGTGGGGGAACACTGAAGCTTTCTTT
CDR3aa: CASSYSRAWGNTEAFF

abundance: few
d_gene: NA
v_gene: TRBV5-5
j_gene: TRBJ2-7
CDR3nt: TGTGCCAGCAGCTCTTACGAGTACGAGCAGTACTTC
CDR3aa: CASSSYEYEQYF

abundance: few
d_gene: TRBD1
v_gene: TRBV12-3/TRBV12-4
j_gene: TRBJ2-3
CDR3nt: TGTGCCAGCAGCGACAGGGGACGGGGGAGCACAGATACGCAGTATTTT
CDR3aa: CASSDRGRGSTDTQYF

abundance: few
d_gene: NA
v_gene: TRBV7-2
j_gene: TRBJ2-1
CDR3nt: TGTGCCAGCAGCTTCGATATCAATGAGCAGTTCTTC
CDR3aa: CASSFDINEQFF

abundance: NA
d_gene: NA
v_gene: TRBV10-3
j_gene: TRBJ2-2
CDR3nt: TGTGCCATCAGTGAGCCGGGACACCCGAACACCGGGGAGCTGTTTTTT
CDR3aa: CAISEPGHPNTGELFF

abundance: NA
d_gene: TRBD2
v_gene: TRBV6-6
j_gene: TRBJ2-3
CDR3nt: TGTGCCAGCATCCAAGGACTAGAGAGAAATACGCAGTATTTT
CDR3aa: CASIQGLERNTQYF

abundance: few
d_gene: TRBD2
v_gene: TRBV20-1
j_gene: TRBJ2-5
CDR3nt: TGCAGTGCTAGAATTGCGGGGGGTGTAGAGACCCAGTACTTC
CDR3aa: CSARIAGGVETQYF

abundance: few
d_gene: NA
v_gene: TRBV11-2
j_gene: TRBJ2-5
CDR3nt: TGTGCCAGCAGCTCGGGACTGCCGGCGGAGACCCAGTACTTC
CDR3aa: CASSSGLPAETQYF

abundance: many
d_gene: NA
v_gene: TRBV12-3/TRBV12-4
j_gene: TRBJ2-5
CDR3nt: TGTGCCAGCAGTTTACGTGGGGGGGCTGCAGAGACCCAGTACTTC
CDR3aa: CASSLRGGAAETQYF

abundance: few
d_gene: NA
v_gene: TRBV7-3
j_gene: TRBJ2-3
CDR3nt: TGTGCCAGCAGCTTAGTGGGGGAACATACGCAGTATTTT
CDR3aa: CASSLVGEHTQYF

abundance: NA
d_gene: NA
v_gene: TRBV9
j_gene: TRBJ2-2
CDR3nt: TGTGCCAGCAGCGTAAGGGGGGGCCTGAACACCGGGGAGCTGTTTTTT
CDR3aa: CASSVRGGLNTGELFF

abundance: NA
d_gene: TRBD1
v_gene: TRBV12-3/TRBV12-4
j_gene: TRBJ2-3
CDR3nt: TGTGCCAGCAGGCAGGGGGTCGCGCAGTATTTT
CDR3aa: CASRQGVAQYF

abundance: NA
d_gene: NA
v_gene: TRBV7-3
j_gene: TRBJ1-1
CDR3nt: TGTGCCAGCAGCGCCGACGGGGGGACTGAAGCTTTCTTT
CDR3aa: CASSADGGTEAFF

abundance: few
d_gene: TRBD1
v_gene: TRBV5-6
j_gene: TRBJ1-1
CDR3nt: TGTGCCAGCATCCCCAGGGGGAGGGTGAACACTGAAGCTTTCTTT
CDR3aa: CASIPRGRVNTEAFF

abundance: NA
d_gene: NA
v_gene: TRBV6-5
j_gene: TRBJ1-6
CDR3nt: TGTGCCAGCAGTTACGAGGGCAGGACTTATAATTCACCCCTCCACTTT
CDR3aa: CASSYEGRTYNSPLHF

abundance: few
d_gene: TRBD1
v_gene: TRBV29-1
j_gene: TRBJ2-5
CDR3nt: TGCAGCGTTGAAGGGACAGGGGGAAAAGAGACCCAGTACTTC
CDR3aa: CSVEGTGGKETQYF

abundance: NA
d_gene: TRBD2
v_gene: TRBV6-2/TRBV6-3
j_gene: TRBJ2-1
CDR3nt: TGTGCCAGCAGAAGCGGGGGGGAGGTTTATGAGCAGTTCTTC
CDR3aa: CASRSGGEVYEQFF

abundance: NA
d_gene: TRBD2
v_gene: TRBV24-1
j_gene: TRBJ2-3
CDR3nt: TGTGCCACCACCTTCGGGACTAGCGGGGGCCCCACAGATACGCAGTATTTT
CDR3aa: CATTFGTSGGPTDTQYF

abundance: NA
d_gene: TRBD1
v_gene: TRBV7-9
j_gene: TRBJ1-2
CDR3nt: TGTGCCAGCAGCTACGGACAGGGCGAGGGCTACACCTTC
CDR3aa: CASSYGQGEGYTF

abundance: many
d_gene: NA
v_gene: TRBV7-9
j_gene: TRBJ2-7
CDR3nt: TGTGCCAGCAGGGATACAGGGTACGAGCAGTACTTC
CDR3aa: CASRDTGYEQYF